This T cell receptor beta chain was sequenced in a study of tumor-infiltrating lymphocytes in localized non-small cell lung cancer. V was trimmed by 5 bases and J by 0 bases, leaving 6 bases between them. The CDR3 extends over 13 amino acids. Looked up from germline, CDR1 is MNHEY and CDR2 is SVGAGI. Study-wide results and limits: Technical variation could not be separated from intratumor heterogeneity here.

As regards this clone: The antigen remains unidentified.

Sequenced by immunoSEQ multiplex PCR; TCRdb stores in-frame clones only, minus some. The sample includes around 13,000 clones, approximately 72% of them seen just once. V is TRBV6-5 and J is TRBJ2-3; D is perhaps TRBD1 or TRBD2 (5 bases each). This receptor was taken from a human donor with non-small cell lung cancer. Sequencing was carried out using uninvolved lung tissue not adjacent to the tumor. The CDR3 region is CASSGDSTDTQYF. The CDR3 DNA follows: TGTGCCAGCAGTGGGGACAGCACAGATACGCAGTATTTT.